A selection of T cell receptor beta chains follows, all from one sample in a study of blood T cell repertoires in COVID-19. Sequenced by immunoSEQ multiplex PCR; TCRdb stores in-frame clones only, minus some. Among around 300,000 clones, 85% were seen once, and the ten largest hold about 2.5%. The sample consisted of PBMCs or T cells enriched from blood (not recorded which). Receptors were obtained from a woman aged 45-59 years who had recovered from COVID-19. Both conserved end residues are part of each CDR3. The order of the fields is CDR3 protein, CDR3 DNA, D gene, clone size, V gene, J gene. The D gene is left open where the match is weak. Not every row has a clone size; where given, it reads once, few, many or a size class.

CDR3: CASSIGTPTEAFF; DNA: TGCGCCAGCAGCATCGGGACACCAACTGAAGCTTTCTTT; D: -; size: -; V: TRBV5-1; J: TRBJ1-1
CDR3: CASSIPGRFYEQYF; DNA: TGTGCCAGTAGTATTCCGGGTAGGTTCTACGAGCAGTACTTC; D: -; size: -; V: TRBV19; J: TRBJ2-7
CDR3: CASSFSRTSGSDEQYF; DNA: TGTGCCAGCAGCTTCTCAAGGACTAGCGGGAGCGACGAGCAGTACTTC; D: TRBD2; size: once; V: TRBV5-5; J: TRBJ2-7
CDR3: CASSIVSSGSYEQYF; DNA: TGTGCCAGTAGTATAGTATCTAGCGGGAGCTACGAGCAGTACTTC; D: TRBD2; size: -; V: TRBV19; J: TRBJ2-7
CDR3: CASSQGGLYEQYF; DNA: TGCGCCAGCAGCCAAGGGGGCCTGTACGAGCAGTACTTC; D: -; size: -; V: TRBV4-1; J: TRBJ2-7
CDR3: CASSLGLAGANEQFF; DNA: TGTGCCAGCAGCCTGGGACTAGCGGGAGCGAATGAGCAGTTCTTC; D: TRBD2; size: -; V: TRBV5-4; J: TRBJ2-1
CDR3: CASSRTGWNSGNTIYF; DNA: TGTGCCAGCAGTCGAACCGGGTGGAACTCTGGAAACACCATATATTTT; D: -; size: -; V: TRBV25-1; J: TRBJ1-3
CDR3: CASSYSSGAYEQYF; DNA: TGTGCCAGCAGTTACTCATCAGGGGCCTACGAGCAGTACTTC; D: -; size: -; V: TRBV6-5; J: TRBJ2-7
CDR3: CASRGGGETGELFF; DNA: TGCGCCAGCAGGGGCGGGGGAGAAACCGGGGAGCTGTTTTTT; D: TRBD2; size: -; V: TRBV5-1; J: TRBJ2-2
CDR3: CASSHGGQGYEQYF; DNA: TGTGCCAGCAGCCACGGCGGACAGGGGTACGAGCAGTACTTC; D: TRBD1; size: -; V: TRBV11-2; J: TRBJ2-7
CDR3: CAMQGDSGSGYTF; DNA: TGTGCCATGCAGGGGGACAGTGGCTCTGGCTACACCTTC; D: TRBD1; size: -; V: TRBV10-3; J: TRBJ1-2
CDR3: CASSVPSAGSTEAFF; DNA: TGTGCCAGCAGCGTACCTTCCGCAGGATCCACTGAAGCTTTCTTT; D: -; size: -; V: TRBV9; J: TRBJ1-1
CDR3: CASSYQDGGNQPQHF; DNA: TGTGCCAGCAGTTACCAGGACGGGGGCAATCAGCCCCAGCATTTT; D: -; size: -; V: TRBV6-7; J: TRBJ1-5
CDR3: CASRRTGTGQPQHF; DNA: TGTGCCAGCAGGAGGACAGGGACAGGGCAGCCCCAGCATTTT; D: TRBD1; size: -; V: TRBV6-5; J: TRBJ1-5
CDR3: CASRQGGYGYTF; DNA: TGTGCCAGCAGGCAGGGTGGGTATGGCTACACCTTC; D: -; size: -; V: TRBV25-1; J: TRBJ1-2
CDR3: CASSPRRTGSRGYTF; DNA: TGTGCCAGCTCACCACGCCGGACAGGGAGCCGGGGCTACACCTTC; D: TRBD1; size: once; V: TRBV18; J: TRBJ1-2
CDR3: CASSPRGQFVDEQYF; DNA: TGCGCCAGCAGTCCCAGGGGGCAGTTCGTTGACGAGCAGTACTTC; D: TRBD1; size: -; V: TRBV4-1; J: TRBJ2-7
CDR3: CASSLTGGGAHEQYF; DNA: TGTGCCAGCAGCCTGACCGGCGGGGGGGCCCACGAGCAGTACTTC; D: TRBD2; size: -; V: TRBV7-3; J: TRBJ2-7
CDR3: CASSSDRASNQPQHF; DNA: TGTGCCAGCAGTTCGGACAGGGCCAGCAATCAGCCCCAGCATTTT; D: TRBD1; size: -; V: TRBV27; J: TRBJ1-5
CDR3: CASSSQGFSGNTIYF; DNA: TGTGCCAGCAGCTCTCAGGGGTTCTCTGGAAACACCATATATTTT; D: -; size: -; V: TRBV5-4; J: TRBJ1-3
CDR3: CASSVVLGPNEKLFF; DNA: TGTGCCAGCAGTGTCGTTTTGGGGCCGAATGAAAAACTGTTTTTT; D: -; size: -; V: TRBV2; J: TRBJ1-4
CDR3: CASSLGQSEAFF; DNA: TGTGCCAGCAGCCTCGGACAGTCTGAAGCTTTCTTT; D: -; size: few; V: TRBV5-6; J: TRBJ1-1
CDR3: CASSSRTGLSEAFF; DNA: TGTGCCAGCAGCTCCCGGACAGGACTGTCTGAAGCTTTCTTT; D: TRBD1; size: -; V: TRBV5-6; J: TRBJ1-1
CDR3: CAWSVLVAETQYF; DNA: TGTGCCTGGAGTGTACTAGTCGCTGAGACCCAGTACTTC; D: -; size: -; V: TRBV30; J: TRBJ2-5